The rows below give T cell receptor beta chains drawn from one sample of a study of blood T cell repertoires in COVID-19. Sequenced by immunoSEQ multiplex PCR; TCRdb stores in-frame clones only, minus some. This table has some 20,000 clones, around 90% appearing once. Sequencing was done on a sample of peripheral blood. These receptors were obtained from a human donor with active COVID-19. The donor label of this sample is uncertain. Both conserved end residues are trimmed from each CDR3.

v_call	j_call	cdr3_aa
TRBV7-2	TRBJ2-2	ASSLDTSLTGELF
TRBV28	TRBJ2-5	ASSFRGPETQY
TRBV4-3	TRBJ2-1	ASSQHTSGGYNEQF
TRBV3-1/TRBV3-2	TRBJ2-5	ASSPWGDQETQY
TRBV3-1/TRBV3-2	TRBJ2-2	ASSQFPSGGTGELF
TRBV7-9	TRBJ2-7	ASSPWSGQLPYEQY
TRBV30	TRBJ1-2	AWSVPQGLEGYT
TRBV6-5	TRBJ2-1	ASSPGLVIEQF
TRBV7-9	TRBJ1-3	ASSLSLPTGENTIY
TRBV6-5	TRBJ2-5	ASSYDYQETQY
TRBV21-1	TRBJ1-2	ASSKRRGFGYT
TRBV19	TRBJ2-1	ASSIGGLALYNEQF
TRBV18	TRBJ1-1	ASSPPRAGTEAF
TRBV19	TRBJ1-3	ATWPGYMNTIY
TRBV10-3	TRBJ2-5	AIKPETQY
TRBV19	TRBJ1-3	ASSIGPRGSSSGNTIY
TRBV15	TRBJ2-2	ATSRARLGTGELF
TRBV6-5	TRBJ2-7	ASSQTETYEQY
TRBV5-1	TRBJ2-7	ASSLVFGQGGEQY
TRBV24-1	TRBJ2-1	ATSDHRLTSGRIYNEQF
TRBV29-1	TRBJ2-5	SVEVDRGQLETQY
TRBV19	TRBJ1-1	ASSTRDTEAF